These T cell receptor beta chains were read from a single sample in a study of CD8 T cells in ankylosing spondylitis. TCRdb processed the 5' RACE reads anew with MiXCR; each CDR3 protein has one entry. The sample records approximately 100,000 distinct CDR3 sequences, around 24% being singletons. The specimen was synovial fluid, either unsorted or a sorted T cell fraction (not recorded which). These receptors came from a male donor with ankylosing spondylitis. CDR3s include the opening cysteine and the closing phenylalanine or tryptophan. D genes are given only for firm matches. A row's size may be missing; if present it is once, few, many or a size class.

j_call clone_size d_call v_call cdr3_nt cdr3_aa
TRBJ1-6 - TRBD1 TRBV12-3/TRBV12-4 TGTGCCAGCAGCCGACAGGGATCGAATTCACCCCTCCACTTT CASSRQGSNSPLHF
TRBJ1-5 - - TRBV18 TGTGCCAGCTCACCACCGACAGATAGCAATCAGCCCCAGCATTTT CASSPPTDSNQPQHF
TRBJ2-1 - TRBD1 TRBV28 TGTGCCAGCAGCCCAACACAGGGGGCCCATACCTACAATGAGCAGTTCTTC CASSPTQGAHTYNEQFF
TRBJ2-1 - - TRBV12-5 TGTGCTAGTGCCCTACAAGCGGGCAGCTCCTACAATGAGCAGTTCTTC CASALQAGSSYNEQFF
TRBJ1-5 few TRBD1 TRBV12-3/TRBV12-4 TGTGCCAGCAGTTCACGGACAGGGTTCAATCAGCCCCAGCATTTT CASSSRTGFNQPQHF
TRBJ2-7 few TRBD2 TRBV12-3/TRBV12-4 TGTGCCAGCAGTCTACTAGCGGCCCTTGGCTACGAGCAGTACTTC CASSLLAALGYEQYF
TRBJ1-5 few - TRBV5-1 TGCGCCAGCAGCCCGGGACTGGATAAGCCCCAGCATTTT CASSPGLDKPQHF
TRBJ1-5 few TRBD1 TRBV10-1 TGCGCCAGCAGGACAGGGGTGTCGACGTTGGGGCCCCAGCATTTT CASRTGVSTLGPQHF
TRBJ2-1 few TRBD2 TRBV10-1 TGCGCCAGCAGTGCGGCTAGCGGGAGTCTCAATGAGCAGTTCTTC CASSAASGSLNEQFF
TRBJ2-4 - TRBD2 TRBV20-1 TGCAATGCTACCGGACTAGCGGGAGATGTCGAAAACATTCAGTACTTC CNATGLAGDVENIQYF
TRBJ1-5 few - TRBV7-2 TGTGCCAGCAGCTCAGGAGCAGGGGCGTTATGGAATCAGCCCCAGCATTTT CASSSGAGALWNQPQHF
TRBJ2-5 - - TRBV6-1 TGTGCCAGCGGGGACCTCTGGGGGGAAGAGACCCAGTACTTC CASGDLWGEETQYF
TRBJ2-1 - TRBD2 TRBV11-2 TGTGCCAGCAGCTCCGTAGGGGCCGGGAGGGAGCAGTTCTTC CASSSVGAGREQFF
TRBJ1-1 - - TRBV5-1 TGCGCCAGCGCTATCGGCGGGACGAACACTGAAGCTTTCTTT CASAIGGTNTEAFF
TRBJ2-5 - - TRBV5-4 TGTGCCAGCAGCGTTACAGGGTTAGAGGAGACCCAGTACTTC CASSVTGLEETQYF
TRBJ2-3 few - TRBV6-1 TGTGCCAGCAGTGATGAGGGGACCGGCACAGATACGCAGTATTTT CASSDEGTGTDTQYF
TRBJ1-1 - TRBD1 TRBV5-1 TGCGCCAGCAGCAGCACAGGGGTCGGGCACACTGAAGCTTTCTTT CASSSTGVGHTEAFF